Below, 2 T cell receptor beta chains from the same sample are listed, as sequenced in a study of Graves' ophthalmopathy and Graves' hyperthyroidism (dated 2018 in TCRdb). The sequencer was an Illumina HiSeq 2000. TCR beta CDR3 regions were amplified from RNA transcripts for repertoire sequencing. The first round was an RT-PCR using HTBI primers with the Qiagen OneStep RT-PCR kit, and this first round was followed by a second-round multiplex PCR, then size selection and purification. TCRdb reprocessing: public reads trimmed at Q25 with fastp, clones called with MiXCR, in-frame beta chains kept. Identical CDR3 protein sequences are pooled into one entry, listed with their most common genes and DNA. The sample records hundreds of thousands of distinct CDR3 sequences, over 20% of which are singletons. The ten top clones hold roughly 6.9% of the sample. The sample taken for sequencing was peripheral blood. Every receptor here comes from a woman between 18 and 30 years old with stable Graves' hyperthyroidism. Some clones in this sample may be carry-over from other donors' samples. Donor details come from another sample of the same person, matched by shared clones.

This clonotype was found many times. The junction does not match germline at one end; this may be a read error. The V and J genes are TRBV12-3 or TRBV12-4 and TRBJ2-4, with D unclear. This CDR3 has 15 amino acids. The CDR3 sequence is CASSLEGYVKNIKYF. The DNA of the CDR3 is TGTGCCAGCAGTTTAGAGGGATATGTCAAAAACATTAAGTACTTC.

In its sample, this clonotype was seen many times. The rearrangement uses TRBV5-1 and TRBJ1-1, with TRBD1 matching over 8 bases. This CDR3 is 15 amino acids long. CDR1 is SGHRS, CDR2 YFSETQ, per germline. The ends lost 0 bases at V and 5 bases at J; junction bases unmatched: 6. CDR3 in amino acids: CASSLAGGGGTEAFF. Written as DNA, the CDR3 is TGCGCCAGCAGCTTGGCAGGGGGCGGGGGGACTGAAGCTTTCTTT.